The following is a T cell receptor (beta chain) sequence with its context. This sample was included in a study of blood T cell repertoires in COVID-19. Germline CDR1 WNHNN, CDR2 SYGVQD (reference sequence). Germline trimming cut 0 bases from V and 2 bases from J; bases unmatched to any gene: 4. The length of the CDR3 is 15 residues. Original data processing: Reference gene primer amplification yielded estimated nucleated cell counts. Libraries were prepared by immunoSEQ multiplex PCR; TCRdb keeps only in-frame clonotypes and omits some of them. Clone size and V and J calls were adopted from that table, with D and trimming inferred from the DNA. The sample has about 280,000 clones, roughly nine tenths seen once.

The sequence derives from a man in his fifties or sixties with acute or convalescent COVID-19. The gene calls are TRBV10-1 and TRBJ2-7; 7 bases align to TRBD1. The material sequenced was peripheral blood. The CDR3 is CASSESMTGTYEQYF. Written as DNA, the CDR3 is TGCGCCAGCAGTGAGTCTATGACAGGGACCTACGAGCAGTACTTC.